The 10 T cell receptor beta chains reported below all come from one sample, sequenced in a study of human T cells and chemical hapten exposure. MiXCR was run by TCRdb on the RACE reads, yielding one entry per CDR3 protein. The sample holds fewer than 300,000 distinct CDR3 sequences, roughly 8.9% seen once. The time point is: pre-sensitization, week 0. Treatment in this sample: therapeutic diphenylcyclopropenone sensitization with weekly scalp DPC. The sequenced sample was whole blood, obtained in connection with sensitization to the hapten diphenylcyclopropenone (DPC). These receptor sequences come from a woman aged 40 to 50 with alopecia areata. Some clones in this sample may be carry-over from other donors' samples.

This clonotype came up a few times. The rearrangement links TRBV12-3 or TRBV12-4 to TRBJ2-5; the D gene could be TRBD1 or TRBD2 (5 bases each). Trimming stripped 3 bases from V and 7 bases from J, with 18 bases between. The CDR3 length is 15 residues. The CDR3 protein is CASSFGTESKMTQYF. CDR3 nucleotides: TGTGCCAGCAGTTTCGGGACCGAATCCAAGATGACCCAGTACTTC.

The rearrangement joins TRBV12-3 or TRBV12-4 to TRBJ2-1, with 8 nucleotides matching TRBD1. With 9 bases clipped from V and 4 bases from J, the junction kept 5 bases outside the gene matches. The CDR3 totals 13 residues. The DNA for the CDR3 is TGTGCCAGTGCGGGACAGGCATACAATGAGCAGTTCTTC. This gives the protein CASAGQAYNEQFF.

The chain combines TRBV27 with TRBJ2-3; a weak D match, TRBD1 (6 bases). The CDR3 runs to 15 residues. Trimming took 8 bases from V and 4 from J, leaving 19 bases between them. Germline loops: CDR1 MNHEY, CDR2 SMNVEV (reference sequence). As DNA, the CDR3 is TGTGCCAGCGGCGGACAGCGTTGGGCGTCAGATACGCAGTATTTT. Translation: CASGGQRWASDTQYF.

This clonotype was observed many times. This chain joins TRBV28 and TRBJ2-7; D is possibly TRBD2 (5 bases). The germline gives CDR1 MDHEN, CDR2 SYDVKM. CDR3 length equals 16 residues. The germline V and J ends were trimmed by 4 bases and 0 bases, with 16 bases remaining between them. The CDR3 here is CASSYPRGSLSYEQYF. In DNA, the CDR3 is TGTGCCAGCAGTTACCCGCGAGGGTCGCTCTCCTACGAGCAGTACTTC.

CDR3 coding DNA: TGCAGCGCCCGGGACAGTCCGAATTCACCCCTCCACTTT. Translated, it gives CSARDSPNSPLHF. The genes are TRBV29-1 and TRBJ1-6, with 7 bases fitting TRBD1. This CDR3 comprises 13 residues. Germline lookup yields CDR1 SQVTM and CDR2 ANQGSEA. The J segment lost 7 bases and the V segment lost 7 bases, leaving 7 bases of the junction unmatched.

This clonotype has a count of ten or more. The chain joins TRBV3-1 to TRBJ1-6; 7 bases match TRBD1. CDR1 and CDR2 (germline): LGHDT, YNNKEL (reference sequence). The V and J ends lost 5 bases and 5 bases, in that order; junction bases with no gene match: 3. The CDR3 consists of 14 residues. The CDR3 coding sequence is TGTGCCAGCAGCTACGGGACAGATAATTCACCCCTCCACTTT. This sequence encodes CASSYGTDNSPLHF.

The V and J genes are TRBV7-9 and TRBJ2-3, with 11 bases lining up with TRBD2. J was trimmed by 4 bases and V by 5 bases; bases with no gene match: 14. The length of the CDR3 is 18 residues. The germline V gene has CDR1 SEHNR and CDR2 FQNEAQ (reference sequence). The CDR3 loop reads CASSQPRASGRSADTQYF. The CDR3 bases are TGTGCCAGCAGCCAACCAAGGGCTAGCGGGAGGTCAGCAGATACGCAGTATTTT.

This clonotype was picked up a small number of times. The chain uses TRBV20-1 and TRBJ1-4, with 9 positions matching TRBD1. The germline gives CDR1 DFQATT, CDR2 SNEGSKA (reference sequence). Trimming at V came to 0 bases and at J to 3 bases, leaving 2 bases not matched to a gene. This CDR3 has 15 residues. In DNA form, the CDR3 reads TGCAGTGCTAGAGATCGACAGGGGGCTAATGAAAAACTGTTTTTT. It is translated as CSARDRQGANEKLFF.

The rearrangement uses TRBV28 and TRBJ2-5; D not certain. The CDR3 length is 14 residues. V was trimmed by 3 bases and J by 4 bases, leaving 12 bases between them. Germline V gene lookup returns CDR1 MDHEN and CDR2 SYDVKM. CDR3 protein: CASSFPGVGETQYF. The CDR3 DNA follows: TGTGCCAGCAGTTTCCCCGGCGTCGGAGAGACCCAGTACTTC.

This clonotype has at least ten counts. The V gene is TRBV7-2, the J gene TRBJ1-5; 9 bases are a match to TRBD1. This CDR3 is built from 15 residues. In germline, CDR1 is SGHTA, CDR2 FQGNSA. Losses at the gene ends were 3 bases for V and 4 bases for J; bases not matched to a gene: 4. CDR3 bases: TGTGCCAGCAGCTTTGGGACAGGGTGGAATCAGCCCCAGCATTTT. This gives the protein CASSFGTGWNQPQHF.